The sequence of this T cell receptor (beta chain) was determined in a study of T cell responses to AZD1222 COVID-19 vaccine. Study findings and constraints: The reported proportion of spike-specific TCRs targeting unmutated variant regions was nearly half. No repertoire was sampled before or during the peak T cell response, only after it. Females made up more of the donors, who were largely white British, and clonal diversity may have come out too low. The span of vaccine-associated CD4 TCRs extended across spike, with dominance at 160-218 and 743-854.

TCRdb's copy holds only in-frame clones and misses some; the assay was immunoSEQ multiplex PCR. The table includes about 150,000 clones, roughly 90% detected once. V shed 1 base and J 1 base; nucleotides not matched to a gene: 0. The CDR3 contains 15 residues. Germline-derived CDR1 and CDR2 are SGHVS and FNYEAQ. In the case of this clone: Its specificity is unknown.

Material: peripheral blood, obtained 28 days after the second AZD1222 dose. The receptor was derived from an adult who received the AZD1222 COVID-19 vaccine. This chain links TRBV7-6 with TRBJ1-3; 8 bases line up with TRBD1. CDR3 sequence reads: CASSLDRGSGNTIYF. The CDR3 nucleotides read TGTGCCAGCAGCTTAGACAGGGGGTCTGGAAACACCATATATTTT.